Listed below are T cell receptor beta chains from one sample, sequenced in a study of blood T cell repertoires in COVID-19. The assay was immunoSEQ multiplex PCR, and TCRdb's table has in-frame clones only and misses some. The sample has fewer than 150,000 clones; almost 85% are singletons. Sequenced material: peripheral blood. The receptors originated from a human donor in a cohort sampled during active COVID-19. Both conserved end residues are part of each CDR3. The D gene is left open where the match is weak. Clone size is shown for a subset of rows, as once, few, many or a class of expanded clone.

j_call | clone_size | d_call | v_call | cdr3_aa | cdr3_nt
TRBJ1-1 | . | . | TRBV5-4 | CASSFGGGNTEAFF | TGTGCCAGCAGCTTCGGCGGGGGGAACACTGAAGCTTTCTTT
TRBJ2-5 | . | . | TRBV7-7 | CASSLGTAQETQYF | TGTGCCAGCAGCTTAGGGACAGCCCAAGAGACCCAGTACTTC
TRBJ1-6 | few | TRBD1 | TRBV3-1/TRBV3-2 | CASSPSSTGQGNSPLHF | TGTGCCAGCAGCCCTTCGTCCACGGGACAGGGTAATTCACCCCTCCACTTT
TRBJ1-6 | . | TRBD1 | TRBV11-2 | CASSTRTGWNSPLHF | TGTGCCAGCAGCACTCGGACAGGGTGGAATTCACCCCTCCACTTT
TRBJ2-5 | . | TRBD1 | TRBV4-1 | CASSRQTGETQYF | TGCGCCAGCAGCCGGCAGACAGGGGAGACCCAGTACTTC
TRBJ2-7 | . | TRBD1 | TRBV7-9 | CASSPFGQGSPSGDEQYF | TGTGCCAGCAGCCCTTTTGGACAGGGGTCCCCCTCAGGGGACGAGCAGTACTTC
TRBJ1-2 | once | . | TRBV19 | CASSQGQYGYTF | TGTGCCAGTAGCCAAGGACAGTATGGCTACACCTTC
TRBJ1-4 | . | . | TRBV7-9 | CASSLALPTNEKLFF | TGTGCCAGCAGCTTAGCCCTCCCAACTAATGAAAAACTGTTTTTT
TRBJ2-2 | . | . | TRBV4-2 | CASSQTTLDTGELFF | TGTGCCAGCAGCCAAACCACTCTAGACACCGGGGAGCTGTTTTTT
TRBJ1-5 | . | TRBD1 | TRBV27 | CASRQTGVLNQPQHF | TGTGCCAGCAGGCAGACAGGGGTACTAAATCAGCCCCAGCATTTT
TRBJ1-2 | . | TRBD1 | TRBV7-3 | CASSPTTGNYGYTF | TGTGCCAGCAGCCCCACGACAGGGAACTATGGCTACACCTTC
TRBJ1-1 | . | . | TRBV5-1 | CASSLTVSMNTEAFF | TGCGCCAGCAGCTTGACAGTCAGCATGAACACTGAAGCTTTCTTT
TRBJ1-3 | . | . | TRBV18 | CASSQPGQSSGNTIYF | TGTGCCAGCTCACAACCGGGGCAGAGCTCTGGAAACACCATATATTTT
TRBJ2-7 | . | TRBD1 | TRBV30 | CAWSVPGGLYEQYF | TGTGCCTGGAGTGTCCCAGGGGGCCTATACGAGCAGTACTTC
TRBJ1-2 | . | . | TRBV12-5 | CASGLATGRGYTF | TGTGCTAGTGGTTTGGCGACAGGTCGTGGCTACACCTTC
TRBJ1-5 | . | . | TRBV5-1 | CASSLGGYSNQPQHF | TGCGCCAGCAGCTTGGGAGGATATAGCAATCAGCCCCAGCATTTT
TRBJ1-1 | few | TRBD1 | TRBV5-1 | CASSSRTGSTEAFF | TGCGCCAGCAGCTCAAGGACAGGGAGCACTGAAGCTTTCTTT
TRBJ2-7 | . | . | TRBV30 | CAWSRGDSLMYEQYF | TGTGCCTGGAGCAGGGGGGACAGCCTCATGTACGAGCAGTACTTC
TRBJ1-6 | . | . | TRBV5-1 | CASSTGTTGTLHF | TGCGCCAGCAGCACAGGGACAACCGGGACCCTCCACTTT
TRBJ2-7 | . | . | TRBV2 | CASTPRRSSYEQYF | TGTGCCAGCACCCCCCGGAGGAGCTCCTACGAGCAGTACTTC
TRBJ2-3 | . | . | TRBV19 | CASTTGRGANTDTQYF | TGTGCCAGTACAACAGGCAGGGGGGCCAACACAGATACGCAGTATTTT
TRBJ1-3 | . | . | TRBV5-1 | CASAEQGSGNTIYF | TGCGCCAGCGCGGAACAGGGTTCTGGAAACACCATATATTTT
TRBJ2-7 | once | . | TRBV5-4 | CASSLEAGSPYEQYF | TGTGCCAGCAGCTTGGAGGCAGGGTCTCCCTACGAGCAGTACTTC
TRBJ1-5 | few | . | TRBV11-2 | CASSLAGVDNQPQHF | TGTGCCAGCAGCTTAGCGGGGGTTGACAATCAGCCCCAGCATTTT
TRBJ2-7 | once | . | TRBV10-3 | CAISEGGGGGYEQYF | TGTGCCATCAGTGAGGGAGGTGGGGGAGGATACGAGCAGTACTTC
TRBJ1-1 | few | TRBD1 | TRBV6-5 | CASSFNRGLGTEAFF | TGTGCCAGCAGTTTCAACAGGGGGCTGGGAACTGAAGCTTTCTTT